A selection of T cell receptor beta chains follows, all from one sample in a study of cytomegalovirus exposure and HLA in healthy donors. TCRdb's table, derived via immunoSEQ multiplex PCR, lists solely in-frame clones and lacks some. The table shows approximately 190,000 clones, with approximately 88% occurring only once. Source material: PBMCs. The receptors come from a man aged 18 to 29 in good health and CMV-seropositive. The CDR3 runs from the conserved cysteine through the conserved F or W. The D gene is left open where the match is weak. Not all rows give a size; the values are once, few, many and, for expanded clones, a class.

V gene,clone size,J gene,D gene,CDR3 protein,CDR3 DNA
TRBV19,NA,TRBJ2-1,NA,CASSIGLAVDEQFF,TGTGCCAGTAGTATAGGGCTAGCAGTCGATGAGCAGTTCTTC
TRBV25-1,NA,TRBJ1-4,NA,CASSEGGGATEKLFF,TGTGCCAGCAGTGAAGGGGGGGGCGCAACTGAAAAACTGTTTTTT
TRBV19,NA,TRBJ2-2,TRBD2,CASSIIGGSAGELFF,TGTGCCAGTAGTATCATTGGCGGGAGCGCCGGGGAGCTGTTTTTT
TRBV28,NA,TRBJ2-3,NA,CASTSGQSNTDTQYF,TGTGCCAGCACCTCCGGACAGTCAAACACAGATACGCAGTATTTT
TRBV20-1,few,TRBJ2-7,NA,CSARSSYEQYF,TGCAGTGCTAGGTCTTCCTACGAGCAGTACTTC
TRBV5-4,NA,TRBJ2-2,NA,CASSLVRANTGELFF,TGTGCCAGCAGCTTGGTCCGAGCGAACACCGGGGAGCTGTTTTTT
TRBV28,NA,TRBJ2-7,NA,CASLGGYYEQYF,TGTGCCAGTCTGGGGGGATACTACGAGCAGTACTTC
TRBV19,NA,TRBJ2-3,NA,CASSIGGRADTQYF,TGTGCCAGTAGTATAGGGGGCAGGGCAGATACGCAGTATTTT
TRBV5-4,NA,TRBJ1-5,NA,CASSLAVSGPQHF,TGTGCCAGCAGCTTGGCGGTGTCAGGGCCCCAGCATTTT
TRBV30,NA,TRBJ2-7,TRBD2,CAWKGREGRYEQYF,TGTGCCTGGAAAGGACGGGAGGGCCGCTACGAGCAGTACTTC
TRBV27,NA,TRBJ2-6,NA,CASGTWSGANVLTF,TGTGCCAGCGGGACTTGGTCTGGGGCCAACGTCCTGACTTTC
TRBV5-4,NA,TRBJ2-1,NA,CASSLGGEQFF,TGTGCCAGCAGCTTGGGCGGTGAGCAGTTCTTC
TRBV30,NA,TRBJ1-5,TRBD1,CAWSPKDRGDQPQHF,TGTGCCTGGAGCCCCAAAGACAGGGGGGATCAGCCCCAGCATTTT
TRBV5-4,NA,TRBJ1-2,TRBD1,CASSLGRQGLYGYTF,TGTGCCAGCAGCTTGGGTCGACAGGGCTTGTATGGCTACACCTTC
TRBV5-1,NA,TRBJ1-1,NA,CASSLGHTDEAFF,TGCGCCAGCAGCTTGGGACATACAGATGAAGCTTTCTTT
TRBV27,NA,TRBJ1-2,NA,CASRGIYGYTF,TGTGCCAGCAGGGGCATCTATGGCTACACCTTC
TRBV5-1,NA,TRBJ1-4,TRBD1,CASSLGQGARLEKLFF,TGCGCCAGCAGTTTAGGACAGGGGGCGCGGCTAGAAAAACTGTTTTTT
TRBV4-1,NA,TRBJ2-3,TRBD2,CASSLSTSGVTDTQYF,TGCGCCAGCAGCCTCTCGACTAGCGGGGTCACAGATACGCAGTATTTT
TRBV6-4,few,TRBJ2-2,NA,CASSVAAGGELFF,TGTGCCAGCAGTGTGGCGGCTGGGGGGGAGCTGTTTTTT
TRBV4-3,NA,TRBJ2-7,TRBD1,CASSQEARGSSYEQYF,TGCGCCAGCAGCCAAGAGGCCAGGGGGAGCTCCTACGAGCAGTACTTC
TRBV10-3,NA,TRBJ1-4,NA,CAISESYQGEKLFF,TGTGCCATCAGTGAGAGCTACCAGGGTGAAAAACTGTTTTTT
TRBV7-3,NA,TRBJ2-1,NA,CASSLRGVPQLHNEQFF,TGTGCCAGCAGCTTAAGGGGGGTCCCCCAGCTCCACAATGAGCAGTTCTTC
TRBV7-9,NA,TRBJ2-7,NA,CASSSVPGYEQYF,TGTGCCAGCAGCTCGGTACCGGGCTACGAGCAGTACTTC
TRBV5-6,NA,TRBJ1-1,NA,CASNLQVNTEAFF,TGTGCCAGCAACCTACAGGTGAACACTGAAGCTTTCTTT
TRBV6-6,NA,TRBJ1-1,NA,CASSSGAASTEAFF,TGTGCCAGCAGTTCTGGAGCCGCTTCTACTGAAGCTTTCTTT
TRBV19,NA,TRBJ2-7,TRBD1,CASSIGTGGSNEQYF,TGTGCCAGTAGTATAGGGACAGGGGGAAGCAACGAGCAGTACTTC
TRBV9,NA,TRBJ2-2,TRBD2,CASSPRLAGPNTGELFF,TGTGCCAGCAGCCCCCGTTTAGCGGGACCCAACACCGGGGAGCTGTTTTTT
TRBV27,NA,TRBJ1-5,NA,CASSPSGNNQPQHF,TGTGCCAGCAGTCCATCGGGAAACAATCAGCCCCAGCATTTT
TRBV7-3,NA,TRBJ2-3,TRBD1,CASSLSRGPTDTQYF,TGTGCCAGCAGCTTAAGCAGGGGGCCCACAGATACGCAGTATTTT
TRBV2,NA,TRBJ2-1,TRBD2,CASSWTSGDIYNEQFF,TGTGCCAGCAGTTGGACTAGCGGCGACATCTACAATGAGCAGTTCTTC
TRBV6-5,NA,TRBJ2-6,NA,CASSYFLSGANVLTF,TGTGCCAGCAGTTACTTCCTCTCTGGGGCCAACGTCCTGACTTTC